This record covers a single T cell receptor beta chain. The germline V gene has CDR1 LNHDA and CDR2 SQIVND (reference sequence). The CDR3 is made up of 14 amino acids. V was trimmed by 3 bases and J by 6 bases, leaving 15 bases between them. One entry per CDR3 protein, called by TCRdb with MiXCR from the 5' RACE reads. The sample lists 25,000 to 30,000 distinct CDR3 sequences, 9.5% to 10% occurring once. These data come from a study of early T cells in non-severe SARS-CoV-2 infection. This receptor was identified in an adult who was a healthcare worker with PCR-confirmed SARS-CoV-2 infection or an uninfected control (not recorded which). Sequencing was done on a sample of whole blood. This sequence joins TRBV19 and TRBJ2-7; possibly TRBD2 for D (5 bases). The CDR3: CASSMGSWTREQYF. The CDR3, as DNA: TGTGCCAGTAGTATGGGCAGTTGGACTCGCGAGCAGTACTTC.